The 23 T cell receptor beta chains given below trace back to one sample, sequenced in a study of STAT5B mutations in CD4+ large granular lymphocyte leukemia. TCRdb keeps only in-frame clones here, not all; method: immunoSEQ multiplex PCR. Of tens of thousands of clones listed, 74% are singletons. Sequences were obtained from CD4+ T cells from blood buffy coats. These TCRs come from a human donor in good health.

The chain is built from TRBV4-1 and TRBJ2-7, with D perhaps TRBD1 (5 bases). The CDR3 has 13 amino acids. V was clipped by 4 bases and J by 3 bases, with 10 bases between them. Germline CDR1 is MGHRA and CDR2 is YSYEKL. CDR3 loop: CASSLSRVYEQYF. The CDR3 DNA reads TGCGCCAGCAGCCTTTCCAGGGTCTACGAGCAGTACTTC.

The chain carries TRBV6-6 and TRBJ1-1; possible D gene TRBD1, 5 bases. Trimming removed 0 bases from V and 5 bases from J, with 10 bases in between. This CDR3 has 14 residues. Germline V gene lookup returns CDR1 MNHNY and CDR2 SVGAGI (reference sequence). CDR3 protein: CASSYSVGRTEAFF. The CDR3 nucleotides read TGTGCCAGCAGTTACTCGGTGGGGCGGACTGAAGCTTTCTTT.

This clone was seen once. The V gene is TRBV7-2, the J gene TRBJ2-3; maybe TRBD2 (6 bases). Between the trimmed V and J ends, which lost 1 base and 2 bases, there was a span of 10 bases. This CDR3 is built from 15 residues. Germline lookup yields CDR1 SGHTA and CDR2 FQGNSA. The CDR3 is CASSLDAGPTDTQYF. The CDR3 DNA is TGTGCCAGCAGCTTAGACGCGGGACCCACAGATACGCAGTATTTT.

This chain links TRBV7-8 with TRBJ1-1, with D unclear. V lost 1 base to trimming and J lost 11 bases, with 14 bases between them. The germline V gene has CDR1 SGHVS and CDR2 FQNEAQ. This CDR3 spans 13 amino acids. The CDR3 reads CASSLDLDTWAFF. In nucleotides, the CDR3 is TGTGCCAGCAGCTTAGATTTAGATACCTGGGCTTTCTTT. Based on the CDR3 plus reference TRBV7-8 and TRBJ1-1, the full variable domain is GAGVSQSPRYKVAKRGQDVALRCDPISGHVSLFWYQQALGQGPEFLTYFQNEAQLDKSGLPSDRFFAERPEGSVSTLKIQRTQQEDSAVYLCASSLDLDTWAFFGQGTRLTVV.

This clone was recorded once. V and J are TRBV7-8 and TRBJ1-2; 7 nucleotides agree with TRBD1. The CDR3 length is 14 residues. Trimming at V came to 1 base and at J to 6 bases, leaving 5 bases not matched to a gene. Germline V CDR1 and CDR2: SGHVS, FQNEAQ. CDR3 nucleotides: TGTGCCAGCAGCTTAGACAGGGGTCCTGATGGCTACACCTTC. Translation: CASSLDRGPDGYTF. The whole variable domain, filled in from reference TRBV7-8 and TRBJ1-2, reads GAGVSQSPRYKVAKRGQDVALRCDPISGHVSLFWYQQALGQGPEFLTYFQNEAQLDKSGLPSDRFFAERPEGSVSTLKIQRTQQEDSAVYLCASSLDRGPDGYTFGSGTRLTVV.

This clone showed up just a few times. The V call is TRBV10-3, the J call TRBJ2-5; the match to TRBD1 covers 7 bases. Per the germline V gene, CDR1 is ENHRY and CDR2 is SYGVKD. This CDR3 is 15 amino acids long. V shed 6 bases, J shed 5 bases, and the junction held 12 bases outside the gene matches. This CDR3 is CAISQTGAAGETQYF. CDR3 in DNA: TGTGCCATCAGCCAAACAGGGGCCGCCGGGGAGACCCAGTACTTC.

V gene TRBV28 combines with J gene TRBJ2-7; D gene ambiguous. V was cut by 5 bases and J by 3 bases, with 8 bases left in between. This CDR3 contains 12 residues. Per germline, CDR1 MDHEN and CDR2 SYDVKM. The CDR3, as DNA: TGTGCCAGCAGTCCAGAAGTCTACGAGCAGTACTTC. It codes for CASSPEVYEQYF. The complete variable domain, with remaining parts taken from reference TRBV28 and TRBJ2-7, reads DVKVTQSSRYLVKRTGEKVFLECVQDMDHENMFWYRQDPGLGLRLIYFSYDVKMKEKGDIPEGYSVSREKKERFSLILESASTNQTSMYLCASSPEVYEQYFGPGTRLTVT.

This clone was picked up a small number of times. The DNA for the CDR3 is TGTGCCAGCAGCAGGGGGCCGGGCCGTGAAGCTTTCTTT. Its translation: CASSRGPGREAFF. The rearrangement joins TRBV6-5 to TRBJ1-1, with 8 bases identical to TRBD1. Trimming took 6 bases from V and 7 from J; bases not matched to a gene: 7. CDR3 length equals 13 residues. Germline loops: CDR1 MNHEY, CDR2 SVGAGI.

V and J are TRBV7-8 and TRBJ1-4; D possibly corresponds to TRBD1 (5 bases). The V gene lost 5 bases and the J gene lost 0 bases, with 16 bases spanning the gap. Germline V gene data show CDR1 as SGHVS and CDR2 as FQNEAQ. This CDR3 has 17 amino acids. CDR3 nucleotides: TGTGCCAGCAGCCTAGGGGCAGGATCAGCAACTAATGAAAAACTGTTTTTT. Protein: CASSLGAGSATNEKLFF.

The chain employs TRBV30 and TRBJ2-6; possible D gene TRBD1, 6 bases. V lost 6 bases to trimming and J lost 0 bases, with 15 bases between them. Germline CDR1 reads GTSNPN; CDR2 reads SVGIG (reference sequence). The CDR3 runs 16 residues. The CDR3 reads CACLGQPVSGANVLTF. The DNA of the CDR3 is TGTGCCTGCCTCGGACAGCCAGTCTCTGGGGCCAACGTCCTGACTTTC.

CDR3 sequence: CASSYADSPLHF. The DNA of the CDR3 is TGTGCCAGCAGTTACGCGGATTCACCCCTCCACTTT. This rearrangement joins TRBV6-5 to TRBJ1-6; D is uncertain. The CDR3 has 12 amino acids. Germline assignment: CDR1 MNHEY and CDR2 SVGAGI. Trimming removed 2 bases at V and 8 bases at J, with 4 bases between.

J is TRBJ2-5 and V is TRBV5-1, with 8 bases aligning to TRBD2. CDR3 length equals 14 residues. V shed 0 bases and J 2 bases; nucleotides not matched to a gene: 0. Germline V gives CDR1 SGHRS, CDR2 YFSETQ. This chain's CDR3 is CASSLGLAQETQYF. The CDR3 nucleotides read TGCGCCAGCAGCTTGGGACTAGCGCAAGAGACCCAGTACTTC.

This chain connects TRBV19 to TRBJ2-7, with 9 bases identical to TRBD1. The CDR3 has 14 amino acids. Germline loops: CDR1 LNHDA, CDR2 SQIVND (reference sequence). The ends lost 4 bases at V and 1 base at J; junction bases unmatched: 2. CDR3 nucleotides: TGTGCCAGTAGTACCGGACAGGGGTCCTACGAGCAGTACTTC. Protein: CASSTGQGSYEQYF.

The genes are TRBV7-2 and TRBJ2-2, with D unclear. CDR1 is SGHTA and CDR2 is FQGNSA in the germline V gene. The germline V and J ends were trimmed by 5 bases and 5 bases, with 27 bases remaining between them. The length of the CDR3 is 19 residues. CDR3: CASSLDINFRFSSTGELFF. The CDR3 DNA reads TGTGCCAGCAGCCTCGATATAAACTTCAGGTTCAGCTCTACCGGGGAGCTGTTTTTT.

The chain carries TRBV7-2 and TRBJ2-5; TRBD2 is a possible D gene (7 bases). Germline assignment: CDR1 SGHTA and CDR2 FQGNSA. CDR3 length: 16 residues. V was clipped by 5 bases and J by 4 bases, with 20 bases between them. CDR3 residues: CASSDPRGRGRETQYF. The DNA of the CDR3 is TGTGCCAGCAGCGACCCTCGGGGGAGGGGGAGAGAGACCCAGTACTTC.

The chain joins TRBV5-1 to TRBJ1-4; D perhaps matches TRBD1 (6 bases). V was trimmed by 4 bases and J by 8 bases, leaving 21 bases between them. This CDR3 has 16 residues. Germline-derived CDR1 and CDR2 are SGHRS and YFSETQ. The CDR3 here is CASSPHGGGGLEKLFF. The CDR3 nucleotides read TGCGCCAGCAGCCCCCACGGGGGAGGGGGATTAGAAAAACTGTTTTTT.

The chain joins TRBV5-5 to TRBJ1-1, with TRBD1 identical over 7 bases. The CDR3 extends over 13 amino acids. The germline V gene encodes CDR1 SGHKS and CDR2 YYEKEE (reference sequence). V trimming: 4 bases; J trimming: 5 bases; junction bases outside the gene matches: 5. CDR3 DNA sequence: TGTGCCAGCAGCCCCGACAGGGTAACTGAAGCTTTCTTT. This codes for CASSPDRVTEAFF.

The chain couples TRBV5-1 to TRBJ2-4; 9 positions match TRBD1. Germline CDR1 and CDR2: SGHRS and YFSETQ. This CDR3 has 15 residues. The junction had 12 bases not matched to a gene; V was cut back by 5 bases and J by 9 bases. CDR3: CASSRLQGADSIQYF. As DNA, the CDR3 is TGCGCCAGCAGTAGATTACAGGGGGCTGATTCCATTCAGTACTTC. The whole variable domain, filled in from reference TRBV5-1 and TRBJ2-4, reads KAGVTQTPRYLIKTRGQQVTLSCSPISGHRSVSWYQQTPGQGLQFLFEYFSETQRNKGNFPGRFSGRQFSNSRSEMNVSTLELGDSALYLCASSRLQGADSIQYFGAGTRLSVL.

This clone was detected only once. CDR3 loop: CASSVDRVAQPQHF. CDR3 bases: TGTGCCAGCTCAGTCGACAGGGTGGCTCAGCCCCAGCATTTT. The V call is TRBV18, the J call TRBJ1-5, with 7 positions matching TRBD1. The J segment lost 6 bases and the V segment lost 5 bases, leaving 7 bases of the junction unmatched. This CDR3 contains 14 residues. Germline assignment: CDR1 KGHSH and CDR2 LQKENI.

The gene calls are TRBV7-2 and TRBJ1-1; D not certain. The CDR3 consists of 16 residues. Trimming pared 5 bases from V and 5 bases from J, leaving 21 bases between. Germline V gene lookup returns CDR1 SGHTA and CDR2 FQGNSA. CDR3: CASSPSSMGIGTEAFF. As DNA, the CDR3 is TGTGCCAGCAGCCCGTCCAGTATGGGGATAGGGACTGAAGCTTTCTTT. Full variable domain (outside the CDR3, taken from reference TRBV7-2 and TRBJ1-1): GAGVSQSPSNKVTEKGKDVELRCDPISGHTALYWYRQSLGQGLEFLIYFQGNSAPDKSGLPSDRFSAERTGGSVSTLTIQRTQQEDSAVYLCASSPSSMGIGTEAFFGQGTRLTVV.

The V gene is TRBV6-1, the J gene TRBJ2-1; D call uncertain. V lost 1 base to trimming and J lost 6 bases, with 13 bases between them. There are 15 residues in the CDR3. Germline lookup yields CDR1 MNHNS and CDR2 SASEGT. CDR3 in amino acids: CASSEEASGLNEQFF. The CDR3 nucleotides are TGTGCCAGCAGTGAAGAGGCGTCAGGCCTCAATGAGCAGTTCTTC.

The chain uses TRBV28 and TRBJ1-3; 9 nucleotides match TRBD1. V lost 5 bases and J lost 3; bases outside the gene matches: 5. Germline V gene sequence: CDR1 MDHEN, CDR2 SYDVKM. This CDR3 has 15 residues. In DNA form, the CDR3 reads TGTGCCAGCAGTACAACAGGGGGCGGTGGAAACACCATATATTTT. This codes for CASSTTGGGGNTIYF.

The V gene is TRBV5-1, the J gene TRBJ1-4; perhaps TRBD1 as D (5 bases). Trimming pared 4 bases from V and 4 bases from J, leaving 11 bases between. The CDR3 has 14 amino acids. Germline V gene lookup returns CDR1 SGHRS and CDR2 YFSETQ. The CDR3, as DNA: TGCGCCAGCAGCCGTGACAGAAGTAATGAAAAACTGTTTTTT. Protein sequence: CASSRDRSNEKLFF.